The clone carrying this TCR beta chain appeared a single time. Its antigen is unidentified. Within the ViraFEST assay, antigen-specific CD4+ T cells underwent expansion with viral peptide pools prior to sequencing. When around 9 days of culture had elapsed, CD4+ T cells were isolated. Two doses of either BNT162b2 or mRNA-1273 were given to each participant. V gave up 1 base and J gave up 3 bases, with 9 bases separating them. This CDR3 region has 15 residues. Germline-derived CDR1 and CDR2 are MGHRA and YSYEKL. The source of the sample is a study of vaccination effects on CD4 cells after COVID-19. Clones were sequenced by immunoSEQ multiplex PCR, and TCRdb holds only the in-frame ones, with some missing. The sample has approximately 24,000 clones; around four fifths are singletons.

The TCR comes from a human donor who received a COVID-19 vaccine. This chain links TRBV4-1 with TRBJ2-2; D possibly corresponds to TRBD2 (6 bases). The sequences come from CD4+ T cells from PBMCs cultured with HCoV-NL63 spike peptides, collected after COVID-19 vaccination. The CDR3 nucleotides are TGCGCCAGCAGCCAAGTAACGGGAGACACCGGGGAGCTGTTTTTT. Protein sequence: CASSQVTGDTGELFF.